This T cell receptor beta chain was recorded in a study of breast tumors, draining lymph nodes, adjacent tissues. TCRdb reanalysed the multiplex PCR reads using MiXCR and keeps one entry per CDR3 protein. The sample shows approximately 22,000 distinct CDR3 sequences, 64% of them seen only once. This clonotype occurred once. As yet, its antigen is unknown. J gave up 0 bases and V 4 bases, and 5 bases lay outside the gene matches. There are 16 residues in the CDR3. CDR1 is LNHDA and CDR2 is SQIVND in the germline V gene (reference sequence). Study results and limitations: Tumor repertoires ranked between lymph nodes and nontumor tissue in diversity, with V and J gene preferences.

This clonotype was obtained from a female donor with breast cancer. Some clones in this sample may be carry-over from other donors' samples. The gene calls are TRBV19 and TRBJ2-7; 11 bases match TRBD2. The sample comprised tumor-adjacent breast tissue. The chain's CDR3 is CASSRGGTSGSYEQYF. CDR3 nucleotides: TGTGCCAGTAGTAGGGGGGGGACTAGCGGCTCCTACGAGCAGTACTTC. Looking up the rest from reference TRBV19 and TRBJ2-7 gives the full variable domain: DGGITQSPKYLFRKEGQNVTLSCEQNLNHDAMYWYRQDPGQGLRLIYYSQIVNDFQKGDIAEGYSVSREKKESFPLTVTSAQKNPTAFYLCASSRGGTSGSYEQYFGPGTRLTVT.